This TCR beta chain emerged from a study of blood T cell repertoires in COVID-19. Measured with immunoSEQ multiplex PCR; TCRdb has only the in-frame clones, and not every one. The sample consists of about 40,000 clones, 80% to 90% of them appearing once. The CDR3 contains 15 residues. The germline CDR1 and CDR2 sequences are SGHRS and YFSETQ. V dropped 4 bases and J dropped 2; count of bases not matched to a gene: 4. The TCR comes from a woman in her seventies with acute or convalescent COVID-19. The chain couples TRBV5-1 to TRBJ2-5, with 11 bases fitting TRBD2. The specimen sequenced was peripheral blood. The CDR3 reads CASSRGTSGQETQYF. CDR3 bases: TGCGCCAGCAGCCGAGGGACTAGCGGTCAAGAGACCCAGTACTTC.